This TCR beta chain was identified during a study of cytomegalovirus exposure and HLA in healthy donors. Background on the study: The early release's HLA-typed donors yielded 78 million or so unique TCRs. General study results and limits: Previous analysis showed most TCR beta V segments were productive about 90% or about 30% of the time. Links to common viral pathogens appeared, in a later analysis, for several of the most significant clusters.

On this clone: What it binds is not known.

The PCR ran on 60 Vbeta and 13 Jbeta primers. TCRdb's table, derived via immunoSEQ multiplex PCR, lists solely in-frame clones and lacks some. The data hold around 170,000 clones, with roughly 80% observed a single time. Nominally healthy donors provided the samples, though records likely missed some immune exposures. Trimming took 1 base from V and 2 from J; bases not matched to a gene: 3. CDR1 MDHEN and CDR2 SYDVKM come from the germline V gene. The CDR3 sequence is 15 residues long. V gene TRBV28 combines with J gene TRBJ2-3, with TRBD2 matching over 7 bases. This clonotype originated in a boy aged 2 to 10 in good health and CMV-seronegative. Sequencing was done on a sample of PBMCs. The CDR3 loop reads CASSLLGGYTDTQYF. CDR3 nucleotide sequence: TGTGCCAGCAGTTTATTGGGAGGGTACACAGATACGCAGTATTTT.